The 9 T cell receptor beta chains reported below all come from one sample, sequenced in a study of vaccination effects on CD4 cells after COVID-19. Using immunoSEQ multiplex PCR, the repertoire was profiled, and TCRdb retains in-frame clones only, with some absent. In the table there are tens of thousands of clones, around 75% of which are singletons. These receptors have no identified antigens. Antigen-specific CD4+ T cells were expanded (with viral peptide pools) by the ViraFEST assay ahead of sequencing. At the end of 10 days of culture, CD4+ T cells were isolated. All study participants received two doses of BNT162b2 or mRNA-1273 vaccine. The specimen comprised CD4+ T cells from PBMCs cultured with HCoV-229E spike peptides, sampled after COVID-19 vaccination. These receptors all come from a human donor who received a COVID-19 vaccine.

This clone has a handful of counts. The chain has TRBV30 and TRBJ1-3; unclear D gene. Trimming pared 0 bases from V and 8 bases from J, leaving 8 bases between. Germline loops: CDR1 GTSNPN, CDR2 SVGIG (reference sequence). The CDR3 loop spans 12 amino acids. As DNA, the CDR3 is TGTGCCTGGAGTGTGTCTGGGGACACCATATATTTT. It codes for CAWSVSGDTIYF.

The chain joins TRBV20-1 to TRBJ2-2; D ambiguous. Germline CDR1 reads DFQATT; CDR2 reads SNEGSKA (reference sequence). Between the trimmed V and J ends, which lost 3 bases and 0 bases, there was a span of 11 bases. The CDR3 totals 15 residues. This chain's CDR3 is CSASYGGPNTGELFF. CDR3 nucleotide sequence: TGCAGTGCTAGTTACGGTGGGCCGAACACCGGGGAGCTGTTTTTT.

CDR3 region: CASREQPQNIQYF. For the CDR3, the DNA is TGTGCCAGCAGGGAACAACCGCAAAACATTCAGTACTTC. This chain uses TRBV2 with TRBJ2-4; D remains unclear. From germline, CDR1 is SNHLY and CDR2 FYNNEI. V lost 6 bases and J 5 bases, leaving 11 bases between the germline ends. The CDR3 has 13 residues. The full variable domain, completed using reference TRBV2 and TRBJ2-4, is EPEVTQTPSHQVTQMGQEVILRCVPISNHLYFYWYRQILGQKVEFLVSFYNNEISEKSEIFDDQFSVERPDGSNFTLKIRSTKLEDSAMYFCASREQPQNIQYFGAGTRLSVL.

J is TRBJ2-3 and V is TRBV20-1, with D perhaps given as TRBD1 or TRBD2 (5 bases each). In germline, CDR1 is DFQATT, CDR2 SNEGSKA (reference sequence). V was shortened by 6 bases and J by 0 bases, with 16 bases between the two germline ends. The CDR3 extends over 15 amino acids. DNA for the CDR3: TGCAGTGCCAGTACCGGGACGTCTAGCACAGATACGCAGTATTTT. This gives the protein CSASTGTSSTDTQYF.

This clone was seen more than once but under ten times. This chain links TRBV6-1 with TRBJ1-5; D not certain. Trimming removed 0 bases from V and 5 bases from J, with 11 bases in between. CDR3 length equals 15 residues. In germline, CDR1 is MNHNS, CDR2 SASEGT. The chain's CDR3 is CASSEAWSRYQPQHF. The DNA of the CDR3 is TGTGCCAGCAGTGAAGCGTGGAGTAGGTATCAGCCCCAGCATTTT.

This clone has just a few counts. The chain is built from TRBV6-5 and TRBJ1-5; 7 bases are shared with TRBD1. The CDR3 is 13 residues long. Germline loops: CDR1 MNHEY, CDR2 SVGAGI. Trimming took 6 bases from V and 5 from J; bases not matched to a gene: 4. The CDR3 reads CASSQDRDQPQHF. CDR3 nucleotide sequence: TGTGCCAGCAGCCAAGACAGGGATCAGCCCCAGCATTTT.

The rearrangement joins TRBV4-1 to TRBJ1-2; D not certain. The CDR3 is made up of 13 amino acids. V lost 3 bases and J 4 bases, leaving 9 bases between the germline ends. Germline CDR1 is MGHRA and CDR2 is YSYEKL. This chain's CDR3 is CASSQGESYGYTF. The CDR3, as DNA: TGCGCCAGCAGCCAGGGCGAATCCTATGGCTACACCTTC.

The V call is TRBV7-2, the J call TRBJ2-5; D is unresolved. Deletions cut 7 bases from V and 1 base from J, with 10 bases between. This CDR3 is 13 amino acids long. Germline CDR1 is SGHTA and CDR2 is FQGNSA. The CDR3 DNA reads TGTGCCAGCATCCCCACCCGCCAAGAGACCCAGTACTTC. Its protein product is CASIPTRQETQYF.

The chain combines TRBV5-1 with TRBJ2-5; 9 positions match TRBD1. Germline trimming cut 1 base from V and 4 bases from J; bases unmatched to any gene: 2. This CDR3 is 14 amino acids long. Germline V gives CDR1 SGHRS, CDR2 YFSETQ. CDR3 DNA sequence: TGCGCCAGCAGCTTGTGGACAGGGGCAGAGACCCAGTACTTC. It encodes CASSLWTGAETQYF.